This T cell receptor (beta chain) was captured by sequencing in a study of CDR3 diversity in severe acne. The CDR3 runs to 14 residues. The germline V gene has CDR1 MNHNS and CDR2 SASEGT. V was clipped by 8 bases and J by 7 bases, with 21 bases between them. This clonotype was detected many times. Each CDR3 protein is one row after TCRdb ran MiXCR on the PCR reads. The repertoire holds about 90,000 distinct CDR3 sequences, with 49% as singletons. V is TRBV6-1 and J is TRBJ2-7; D gene uncertain. Sequencing used blood. The clonotype comes from a male donor with severe acne vulgaris. The CDR3: CASASKVELGEQYF. DNA of the CDR3: TGTGCCAGCGCATCGAAAGTAGAATTGGGGGAGCAGTACTTC.